The next 11 T cell receptor beta chains were all read from a single sample in a study of cytomegalovirus exposure and HLA in healthy donors. The primer mix had 60 Vbeta and 13 Jbeta primers. Here immunoSEQ multiplex PCR was the method, and the copy in TCRdb shows in-frame clones only, minus some. The sample table sets out roughly 200,000 clones. Sequenced material: PBMCs. The receptors here all came from a girl under 10 years old in good health and CMV-seropositive.

The chain carries TRBV7-9 and TRBJ2-7; 12 bases agree with TRBD1. Germline V lookup: CDR1 SEHNR, CDR2 FQNEAQ (reference sequence). Germline trimming cut 5 bases from V and 5 bases from J; bases unmatched to any gene: 13. The CDR3 spans 17 residues. In DNA, the CDR3 is TGTGCCAGCAGCCTTCCTTTCTCGGGACAGGGGGCCAACGAGCAGTACTTC. Its protein is CASSLPFSGQGANEQYF.

The chain recombines TRBV7-6 with TRBJ1-4; TRBD1 matches 7 bases. CDR1 and CDR2 from the germline V gene are SGHVS and FNYEAQ. V was pared by 2 bases and J by 6 bases, with 9 bases of the junction left unmatched. The CDR3 covers 16 residues. The CDR3 DNA is TGTGCCAGCAGCTTAAGAGGGGGCAAGTTATATGAAAAACTGTTTTTT. Protein sequence: CASSLRGGKLYEKLFF.

The gene calls are TRBV29-1 and TRBJ2-7, with 8 bases fitting TRBD2. The CDR3 has 14 amino acids. Losses at the gene ends were 4 bases for V and 5 bases for J; bases not matched to a gene: 10. CDR1 is SQVTM, CDR2 ANQGSEA, per germline. The CDR3 nucleotides are TGCAGCGTTGGGAGTGGCGGGAGGTACGACGAGCAGTACTTC. Translation: CSVGSGGRYDEQYF.

J is TRBJ1-1 and V is TRBV28; maybe TRBD1 (5 bases). Germline V lookup: CDR1 MDHEN, CDR2 SYDVKM. CDR3 length equals 16 residues. Trimming pared 2 bases from V and 0 bases from J, leaving 13 bases between. CDR3: CASSLPQTDLNTEAFF. CDR3 in DNA: TGTGCCAGCAGTTTACCGCAGACAGACTTGAACACTGAAGCTTTCTTT.

The chain links TRBV19 to TRBJ2-7, with 9 bases aligning to TRBD2. Germline V gene sequence: CDR1 LNHDA, CDR2 SQIVND (reference sequence). The CDR3 length is 17 residues. V lost 3 bases to trimming and J lost 2 bases; unmatched junction nucleotides: 11. The CDR3 nucleotides read TGTGCCAGTAGTATCGGTAGCGGGAGTTACCTTCCCTACGAGCAGTACTTC. It is translated as CASSIGSGSYLPYEQYF.

The genes are TRBV28 and TRBJ2-7; 16 nucleotides line up with TRBD2. Germline V gives CDR1 MDHEN, CDR2 SYDVKM. The CDR3 sequence is 16 residues long. V lost 5 bases and J lost 7; bases outside the gene matches: 8. As DNA, the CDR3 is TGTGCCAGCAGTATCCCCGGGACTAGCGGGAGGGGAGAGCAGTACTTC. Translation gives CASSIPGTSGRGEQYF.

The V and J genes are TRBV11-3 and TRBJ2-7; 9 bases are a match to TRBD2. The germline V gene has CDR1 SGHNT and CDR2 YENEEA. The CDR3 is 15 amino acids. The J segment lost 6 bases and the V segment lost 5 bases, leaving 11 bases of the junction unmatched. The CDR3 region is CASSPARTSVAEQYF. CDR3 nucleotide sequence: TGTGCCAGCAGCCCCGCCAGGACTAGCGTGGCCGAGCAGTACTTC.

The V call is TRBV30, the J call TRBJ2-7, with D unresolved. The CDR3 sequence is 13 residues long. Trimming stripped 0 bases from V and 4 bases from J, with 10 bases between. CDR1 is GTSNPN and CDR2 is SVGIG in the germline V gene (reference sequence). The CDR3 DNA follows: TGTGCCTGGAGTGTTCGGAACTATTACGAGCAGTACTTC. Translation: CAWSVRNYYEQYF. Together with reference TRBV30 and TRBJ2-7, the CDR3 gives the full variable domain: SQTIHQWPATLVQPVGSPLSLECTVEGTSNPNLYWYRQAAGRGLQLLFYSVGIGQISSEVPQNLSASRPQDRQFILSSKKLLLSDSGFYLCAWSVRNYYEQYFGPGTRLTVT.

This chain joins TRBV19 and TRBJ1-1; D uncertain. This CDR3 has 16 amino acids. V dropped 6 bases and J dropped 0 bases, with 17 bases sitting between them. Germline CDR1 and CDR2: LNHDA and SQIVND (reference sequence). CDR3 sequence: CASSLLLAGMNTEAFF. The CDR3 DNA reads as TGTGCCAGTAGCCTCCTCCTCGCGGGCATGAACACTGAAGCTTTCTTT. Using reference TRBV19 and TRBJ1-1 for the parts outside the CDR3, the full variable domain is DGGITQSPKYLFRKEGQNVTLSCEQNLNHDAMYWYRQDPGQGLRLIYYSQIVNDFQKGDIAEGYSVSREKKESFPLTVTSAQKNPTAFYLCASSLLLAGMNTEAFFGQGTRLTVV.

V usage is TRBV19 and J usage is TRBJ2-1; 8 bases map to TRBD1. The CDR3 length is 15 residues. CDR1 LNHDA and CDR2 SQIVND come from the germline V gene (reference sequence). V was clipped by 5 bases and J by 2 bases; unmatched bases: 5. CDR3 in DNA: TGTGCCAGTAGTGGACAGGGTGGGCCCTACAATGAGCAGTTCTTC. This codes for CASSGQGGPYNEQFF.

The gene calls are TRBV7-8 and TRBJ2-7; 7 bases align to TRBD1. The CDR3 has 16 amino acids. In germline, CDR1 is SGHVS, CDR2 FQNEAQ. The ends lost 1 base at V and 2 bases at J; junction bases unmatched: 8. The CDR3 sequence is CASSLGQGIAAYEQYF. CDR3 nucleotides: TGTGCCAGCAGCTTAGGACAGGGCATCGCTGCCTACGAGCAGTACTTC. The full variable domain, with the rest looked up from reference TRBV7-8 and TRBJ2-7, is GAGVSQSPRYKVAKRGQDVALRCDPISGHVSLFWYQQALGQGPEFLTYFQNEAQLDKSGLPSDRFFAERPEGSVSTLKIQRTQQEDSAVYLCASSLGQGIAAYEQYFGPGTRLTVT.